There are a few counts of the clone carrying this T cell receptor (beta chain). Its antigen is unidentified. A second PCR, run for 7 to 11 cycles, used a sample-barcoded 5' primer plus a J-beta primer mix. TCRdb re-called the 5' RACE reads through MiXCR, storing one row per CDR3 protein. This sample has 1.4 million to 1.5 million distinct CDR3 sequences; approximately 42% occur once, and the top ten carry approximately 7.9%. The data were obtained in a study of blood T cells in healthy people across ages. CDR3 length equals 13 residues. V dropped 5 bases and J dropped 5 bases, with 11 bases sitting between them. Germline V gives CDR1 MDHEN, CDR2 SYDVKM. General study results and limits: Roughly linearly, TCR beta diversity per million T cells fell as age increased.

Sequencing was carried out using blood. J is TRBJ2-3 and V is TRBV28; D remains ambiguous. The clonotype comes from a woman aged 18 to 35 in good health. The CDR3 protein is CASSASSGDTQYF. CDR3 coding DNA: TGTGCCAGCAGTGCGTCCTCTGGAGATACGCAGTATTTT.